The sequence of this T cell receptor beta chain was determined in a study of T cells after yellow fever vaccination. V was pared by 2 bases and J by 1 base, with 8 bases between. There are 14 residues in the CDR3. One entry per CDR3 protein, called by TCRdb with MiXCR from the 5' RACE reads. Of 250,000 or so distinct CDR3 sequences listed, approximately 6.3% are singletons. This clonotype has ten or more counts. The sequencing here drew on CD4+ T cells sorted from PBMCs, taken on the day of the yellow fever booster vaccination. The chain has TRBV12-3 or TRBV12-4 and TRBJ2-5; weak D call: TRBD1 (6 bases). The receptor was derived from a man aged 30 to 45 who received the YFV17D yellow fever vaccine. The CDR3 region has the DNA TGTGCCAGCAGTTTAAGGACAGCCCAAGAGACCCAGTACTTC. Its protein product is CASSLRTAQETQYF.